The 11 T cell receptor beta chains in this list originate from one sample, sequenced in a study of cytomegalovirus exposure and HLA in healthy donors. Amplification used 60 Vbeta primers and 13 Jbeta primers. Clones were sequenced by immunoSEQ multiplex PCR, and TCRdb holds only the in-frame ones, with some missing. The data show 100,000 to 150,000 clones, with around 69% seen just once and approximately 8.5% held by the top ten. Sequenced input: PBMCs. The receptors were gathered from a woman between 40 and 55 years old in good health and CMV-seropositive.

This clone showed up just a few times. V is TRBV7-6 and J is TRBJ1-3; TRBD1 matches at 9 bases. The J segment lost 8 bases and the V segment lost 2 bases, leaving 7 bases of the junction unmatched. Germline assignment: CDR1 SGHVS and CDR2 FNYEAQ. The CDR3 runs to 15 residues. CDR3 in DNA: TGTGCCAGCAGCTTAAACGGACAGGGGCTGGACACCATATATTTT. Its translation: CASSLNGQGLDTIYF.

The gene calls are TRBV5-1 and TRBJ2-1; possible D gene TRBD2, 7 bases. Germline-derived CDR1 and CDR2 are SGHRS and YFSETQ. The CDR3 covers 14 residues. The ends were cut back, 0 bases at V and 8 bases at J, with 12 bases in the middle. The chain's CDR3 is CASSLGGGWDEQFF. DNA for the CDR3: TGCGCCAGCAGCTTGGGGGGGGGCTGGGATGAGCAGTTCTTC.

The J gene is TRBJ2-1, the V gene TRBV5-1; 12 positions match TRBD2. The CDR3 is 18 residues long. Germline loops: CDR1 SGHRS, CDR2 YFSETQ. Trimming took 4 bases from V and 3 from J; bases not matched to a gene: 11. CDR3 bases: TGCGCCAGCAGCCCAGGGACTAGCGGGCTAATTCGCTACAATGAGCAGTTCTTC. Encoded protein: CASSPGTSGLIRYNEQFF.

The CDR3 here is CASSYSTGASGNTIYF. As DNA, the CDR3 is TGTGCCAGCAGTTACTCGACTGGGGCTTCTGGAAACACCATATATTTT. The chain combines TRBV6-5 with TRBJ1-3, with D perhaps TRBD1 (5 bases). With 0 bases removed from V and 1 base from J, the gap between germline ends came to 10 bases. CDR3 length equals 16 residues. Looked up from germline, CDR1 is MNHEY and CDR2 is SVGAGI.

This chain links TRBV29-1 with TRBJ2-1; 9 bases line up with TRBD2. Germline V gene data show CDR1 as SQVTM and CDR2 as ANQGSEA. J was trimmed by 2 bases and V by 2 bases; bases with no gene match: 7. The CDR3 contains 16 residues. The CDR3: CSVERVGGRAYNEQFF. Here the CDR3 DNA reads TGCAGCGTTGAAAGGGTCGGCGGGAGGGCCTACAATGAGCAGTTCTTC.

This sequence joins TRBV5-1 and TRBJ2-5; tentative D call: TRBD1 (5 bases). CDR1 SGHRS and CDR2 YFSETQ come from the germline V gene. V lost 0 bases to trimming and J lost 5 bases, with 8 bases between them. The CDR3 covers 13 residues. CDR3 sequence: CASSLDRSETQYF. DNA for the CDR3: TGCGCCAGCAGCTTGGACAGGTCGGAGACCCAGTACTTC.

The chain recombines TRBV7-8 with TRBJ2-7; D is perhaps TRBD2 (5 bases). CDR1 is SGHVS, CDR2 FQNEAQ, per germline. This CDR3 is built from 15 residues. V was trimmed by 1 base and J by 7 bases, leaving 17 bases between them. CDR3 loop: CASSLGSVVTGEQYF. The CDR3 DNA sequence: TGTGCCAGCAGCTTAGGGTCAGTCGTCACGGGGGAGCAGTACTTC.

V is TRBV6-5 and J is TRBJ1-1, with a tentative D call TRBD1 (6 bases). Per germline, CDR1 MNHEY and CDR2 SVGAGI. The CDR3 length is 15 residues. Between the trimmed V and J ends, which lost 6 bases and 4 bases, there was a span of 18 bases. The CDR3 loop reads CASSRGGARGTEAFF. CDR3 nucleotide sequence: TGTGCCAGCAGCCGGGGGGGGGCAAGAGGCACTGAAGCTTTCTTT.

The genes are TRBV5-1 and TRBJ2-3; the match to TRBD1 covers 11 bases. J was trimmed by 1 base and V by 4 bases; bases with no gene match: 5. The CDR3 length is 16 residues. Germline V gene data show CDR1 as SGHRS and CDR2 as YFSETQ. CDR3 DNA sequence: TGCGCCAGCAGCCCCGGGACAGGGGGTGGCACAGATACGCAGTATTTT. Protein product: CASSPGTGGGTDTQYF.

J is TRBJ2-7 and V is TRBV4-2, with TRBD2 matching 9 bases. With V trimmed by 2 bases and J by 5 bases, 7 bases remained unmatched. Germline CDR1 reads LGHNA; CDR2 reads YNFKEQ. This CDR3 has 15 residues. The CDR3 loop is CASSQNRAGGHEQYF. The CDR3 DNA is TGTGCCAGCAGCCAAAATCGAGCGGGAGGCCACGAGCAGTACTTC.

The chain combines TRBV7-3 with TRBJ2-1; maybe TRBD2 (6 bases). Germline assignment: CDR1 SGHTA and CDR2 FQGTGA. V was shortened by 0 bases and J by 4 bases, with 13 bases between the two germline ends. The CDR3 sequence is 16 residues long. Here the CDR3 DNA reads TGTGCCAGCAGCTTAACCACCGGGACTCCGTACAATGAGCAGTTCTTC. It translates to CASSLTTGTPYNEQFF.